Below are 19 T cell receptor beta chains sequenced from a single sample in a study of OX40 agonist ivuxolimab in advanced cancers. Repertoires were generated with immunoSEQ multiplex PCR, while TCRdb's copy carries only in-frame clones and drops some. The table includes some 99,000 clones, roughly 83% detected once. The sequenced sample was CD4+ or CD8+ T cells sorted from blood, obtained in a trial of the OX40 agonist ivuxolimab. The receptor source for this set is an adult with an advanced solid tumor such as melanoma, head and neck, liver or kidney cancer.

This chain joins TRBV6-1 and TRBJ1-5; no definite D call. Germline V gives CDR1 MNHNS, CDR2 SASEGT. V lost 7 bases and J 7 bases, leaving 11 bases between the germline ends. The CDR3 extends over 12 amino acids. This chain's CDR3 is CASKMGWQPQHF. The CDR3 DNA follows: TGTGCCAGCAAGATGGGGTGGCAGCCCCAGCATTTT.

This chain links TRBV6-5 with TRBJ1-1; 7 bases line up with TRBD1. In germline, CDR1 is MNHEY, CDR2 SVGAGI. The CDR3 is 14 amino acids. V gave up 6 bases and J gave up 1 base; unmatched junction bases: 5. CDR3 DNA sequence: TGTGCCAGCAGCCTGACAGGGAAGAACACTGAAGCTTTCTTT. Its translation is CASSLTGKNTEAFF.

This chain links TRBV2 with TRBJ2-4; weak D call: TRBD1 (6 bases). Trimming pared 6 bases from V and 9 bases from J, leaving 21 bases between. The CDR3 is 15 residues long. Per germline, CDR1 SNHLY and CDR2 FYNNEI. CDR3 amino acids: CASSDTLGAGGIQYF. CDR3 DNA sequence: TGTGCCAGCAGCGATACTTTGGGGGCGGGTGGCATTCAGTACTTC.

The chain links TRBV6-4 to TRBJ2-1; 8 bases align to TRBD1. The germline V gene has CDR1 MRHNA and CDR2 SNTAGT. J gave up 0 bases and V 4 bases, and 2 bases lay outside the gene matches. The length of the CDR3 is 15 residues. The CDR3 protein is CASSVTGGSYNEQFF. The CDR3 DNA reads TGTGCCAGCAGTGTTACAGGGGGCTCCTACAATGAGCAGTTCTTC.

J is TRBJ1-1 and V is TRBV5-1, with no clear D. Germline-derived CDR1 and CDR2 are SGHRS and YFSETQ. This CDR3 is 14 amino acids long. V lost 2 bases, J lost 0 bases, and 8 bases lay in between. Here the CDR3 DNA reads TGCGCCAGCAGCTTACACCGGGTGAACACTGAAGCTTTCTTT. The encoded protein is CASSLHRVNTEAFF.

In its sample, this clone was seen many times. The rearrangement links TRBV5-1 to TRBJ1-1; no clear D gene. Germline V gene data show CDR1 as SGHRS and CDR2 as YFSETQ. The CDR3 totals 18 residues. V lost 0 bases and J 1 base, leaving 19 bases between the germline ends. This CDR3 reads CASSLEARRALANTEAFF. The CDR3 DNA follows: TGCGCCAGCAGCTTGGAAGCCCGCCGGGCTTTAGCGAACACTGAAGCTTTCTTT.

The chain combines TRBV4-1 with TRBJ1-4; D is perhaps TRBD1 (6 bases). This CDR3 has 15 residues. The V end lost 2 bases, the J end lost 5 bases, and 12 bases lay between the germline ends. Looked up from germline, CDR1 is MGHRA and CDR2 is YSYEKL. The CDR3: CASSQKTGMNEKLFF. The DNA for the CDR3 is TGCGCCAGCAGCCAAAAAACAGGGATGAATGAAAAACTGTTTTTT.

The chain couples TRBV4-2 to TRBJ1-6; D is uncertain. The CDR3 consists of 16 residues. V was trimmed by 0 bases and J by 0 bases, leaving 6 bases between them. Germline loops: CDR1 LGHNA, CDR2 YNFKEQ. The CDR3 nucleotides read TGTGCCAGCAGCCAAGAGGCGAGCTCCTATAATTCACCCCTCCACTTT. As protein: CASSQEASSYNSPLHF.

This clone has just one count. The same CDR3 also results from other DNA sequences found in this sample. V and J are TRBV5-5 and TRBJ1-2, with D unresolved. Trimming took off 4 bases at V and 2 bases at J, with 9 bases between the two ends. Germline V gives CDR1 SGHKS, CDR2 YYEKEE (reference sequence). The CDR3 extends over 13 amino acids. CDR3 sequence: CASSPDQNYGYTF. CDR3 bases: TGTGCCAGCAGCCCCGACCAAAACTATGGCTACACCTTC.

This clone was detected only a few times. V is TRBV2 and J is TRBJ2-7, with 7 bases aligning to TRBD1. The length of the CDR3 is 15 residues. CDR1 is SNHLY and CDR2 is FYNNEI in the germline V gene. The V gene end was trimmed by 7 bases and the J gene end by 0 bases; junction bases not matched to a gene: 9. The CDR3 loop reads CASTLTGSSSYEQYF. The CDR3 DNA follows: TGTGCCAGCACCCTGACAGGGTCGAGCTCCTACGAGCAGTACTTC.

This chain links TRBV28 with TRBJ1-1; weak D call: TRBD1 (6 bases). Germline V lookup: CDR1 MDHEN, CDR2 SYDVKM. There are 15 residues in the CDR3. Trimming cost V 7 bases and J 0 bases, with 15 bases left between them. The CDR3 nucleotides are TGTGCCAGCAACCTAGGGGGGAGAGTGAACACTGAAGCTTTCTTT. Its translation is CASNLGGRVNTEAFF.

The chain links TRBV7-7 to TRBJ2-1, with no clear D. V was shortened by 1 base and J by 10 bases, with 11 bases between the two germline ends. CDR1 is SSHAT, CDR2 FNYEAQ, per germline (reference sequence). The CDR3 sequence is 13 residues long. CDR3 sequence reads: CASSLEEGYEQFF. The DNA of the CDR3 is TGTGCCAGCAGCTTAGAGGAAGGGTACGAGCAGTTCTTC.

CDR3 coding DNA: TGTGCCAGTATCACGACAGGGTCTGGAAACACCATATATTTT. Translated: CASITTGSGNTIYF. This chain connects TRBV19 to TRBJ1-3, with 7 bases fitting TRBD1. V dropped 7 bases and J dropped 1; count of bases not matched to a gene: 4. There are 14 residues in the CDR3. Per the germline V gene, CDR1 is LNHDA and CDR2 is SQIVND (reference sequence).

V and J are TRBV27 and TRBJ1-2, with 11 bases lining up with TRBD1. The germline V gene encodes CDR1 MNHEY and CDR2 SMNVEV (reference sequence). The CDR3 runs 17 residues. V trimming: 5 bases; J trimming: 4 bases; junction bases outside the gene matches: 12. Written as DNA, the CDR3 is TGTGCCAGCAGTCCCGGGGGGACAGGGGGACATTTCTATGGCTACACCTTC. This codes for CASSPGGTGGHFYGYTF.

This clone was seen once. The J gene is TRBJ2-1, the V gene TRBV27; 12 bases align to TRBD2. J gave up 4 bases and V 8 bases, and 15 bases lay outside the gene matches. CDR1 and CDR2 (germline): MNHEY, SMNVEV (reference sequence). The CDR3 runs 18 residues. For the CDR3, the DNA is TGTGCCAGCCCGCGTAACCTAAGACTAGCGGGAGAATACAATGAGCAGTTCTTC. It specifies CASPRNLRLAGEYNEQFF.

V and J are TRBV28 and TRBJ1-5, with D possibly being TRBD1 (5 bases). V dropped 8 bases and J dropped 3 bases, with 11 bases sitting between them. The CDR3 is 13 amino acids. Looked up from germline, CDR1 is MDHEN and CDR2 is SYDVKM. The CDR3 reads CASSVRDNQPQHF. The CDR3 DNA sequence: TGTGCCAGCTCTGTCAGGGACAATCAGCCCCAGCATTTT.

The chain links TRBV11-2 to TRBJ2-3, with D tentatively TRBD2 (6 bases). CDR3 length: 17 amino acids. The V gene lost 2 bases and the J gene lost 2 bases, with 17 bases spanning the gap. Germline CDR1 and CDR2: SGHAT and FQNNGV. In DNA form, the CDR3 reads TGTGCCAGCAGCTTAACGGCGGGACTCAGACCCACAGATACGCAGTATTTT. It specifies CASSLTAGLRPTDTQYF.

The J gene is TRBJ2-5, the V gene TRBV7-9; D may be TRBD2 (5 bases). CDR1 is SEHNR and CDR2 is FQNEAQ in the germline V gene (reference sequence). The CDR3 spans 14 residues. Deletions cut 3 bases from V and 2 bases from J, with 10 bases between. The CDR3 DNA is TGTGCCAGCAGCTTGGGCGGGCGACAAGAGACCCAGTACTTC. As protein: CASSLGGRQETQYF.

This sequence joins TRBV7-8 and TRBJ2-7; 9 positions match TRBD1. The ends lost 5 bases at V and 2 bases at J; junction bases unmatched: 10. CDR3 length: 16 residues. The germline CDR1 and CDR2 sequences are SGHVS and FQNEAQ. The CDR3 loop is CASSLEGTGPTYEQYF. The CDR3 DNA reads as TGTGCCAGCAGCCTGGAGGGGACAGGGCCTACCTACGAGCAGTACTTC.